This T cell receptor (beta chain) appears in the sequencing data of a study of blood T cell repertoires in COVID-19. About the study: Sample material is recorded as cDNA or gDNA derived from T cells, B-cell-depleted T cells, or PBMCs.

In its sample, this clone was seen once. Profiling relied on immunoSEQ multiplex PCR, and the TCRdb table lists in-frame clones only, not all of them. Among approximately 230,000 clones listed, over 80% were seen once. Cohort assignment relied on participant-reported clinical history. The germline V gene encodes CDR1 LGHNA and CDR2 YSLEER. With 1 base clipped from V and 0 bases from J, the junction kept 3 bases outside the gene matches. The length of the CDR3 is 16 residues. The specimen sequenced was PBMCs or T cells enriched from blood (not recorded which). The chain links TRBV4-3 to TRBJ1-3, with 7 bases that match TRBD1. The clonotype originates from a woman aged 18-29 years who had recovered from COVID-19. The CDR3 spells CASSQVRQGSGNTIYF. CDR3 in DNA: TGCGCCAGCAGCCAAGTCCGACAGGGCTCTGGAAACACCATATATTTT.